Below, 10 T cell receptor beta chains from the same sample are listed, as sequenced in a study of cytotoxic CD8 clonotypes in ibrutinib-treated CLL. Clones were sequenced by immunoSEQ multiplex PCR, and TCRdb holds only the in-frame ones, with some missing. The table includes around 150,000 clones, more than 70% detected once. The starting material was PBMCs, obtained at disease progression, from a patient treated with ibrutinib. These TCRs come from a human donor with chronic lymphocytic leukemia.

The chain is built from TRBV6-1 and TRBJ2-7; D not resolved. The CDR3 consists of 15 residues. Germline CDR1 and CDR2: MNHNS and SASEGT. Trimming shortened V by 6 bases and J by 3 bases, and 18 bases separated the two germline ends. The chain's CDR3 is CASRKAPDTDYEQYF. The CDR3 DNA is TGTGCCAGCAGAAAGGCACCCGACACGGACTACGAGCAGTACTTC.

This rearrangement joins TRBV28 to TRBJ1-3; D not resolved. Trimming took 2 bases from V and 0 from J, leaving 11 bases between them. The germline CDR1 and CDR2 sequences are MDHEN and SYDVKM. CDR3 size: 16 residues. Here the CDR3 reads CASSLPPLNSGNTIYF. In DNA, the CDR3 is TGTGCCAGCAGTTTACCCCCATTGAACTCTGGAAACACCATATATTTT.

There are a few counts of this clone. The chain employs TRBV28 and TRBJ2-7, with D possibly TRBD1 on 6 matching bases. There are 15 residues in the CDR3. Germline V gene data show CDR1 as MDHEN and CDR2 as SYDVKM. Trimming shortened V by 5 bases and J by 2 bases, and 16 bases separated the two germline ends. The CDR3 coding sequence is TGTGCCAGCAGTCCCTACTATGGGGGCGCCTACGAGCAGTACTTC. This encodes CASSPYYGGAYEQYF.

In this sample, this clone turned up a few times. This chain joins TRBV15 and TRBJ1-5; 9 bases line up with TRBD1. Germline CDR1 and CDR2: LNHNV and YYDKDF (reference sequence). With 3 bases clipped from V and 4 bases from J, the junction kept 7 bases outside the gene matches. The CDR3 extends over 16 amino acids. DNA of the CDR3: TGTGCCACCAGCAGGACAGGACAGGGGAGGAATCAGCCCCAGCATTTT. This sequence encodes CATSRTGQGRNQPQHF.

This chain connects TRBV7-3 to TRBJ2-2; a possible D gene is TRBD1 (5 bases). The CDR3 extends over 15 amino acids. Germline assignment: CDR1 SGHTA and CDR2 FQGTGA. Trimming left V 5 bases short and J 4 bases short, with 14 bases between. CDR3 in amino acids: CASSAITRATGELFF. In DNA, the CDR3 is TGTGCCAGCAGCGCAATAACCAGGGCCACCGGGGAGCTGTTTTTT.

This rearrangement joins TRBV27 to TRBJ2-2; maybe TRBD1 (6 bases). In germline, CDR1 is MNHEY, CDR2 SMNVEV (reference sequence). Between the trimmed V and J ends, which lost 4 bases and 0 bases, there was a span of 6 bases. The CDR3 has 14 amino acids. CDR3 sequence (DNA): TGTGCCAGCAGTTGGACAGCGAACACCGGGGAGCTGTTTTTT. Protein product: CASSWTANTGELFF.

V and J are TRBV19 and TRBJ1-1; no reliable D call. Per germline, CDR1 LNHDA and CDR2 SQIVND (reference sequence). The CDR3 is 15 amino acids. Trimming took off 3 bases at V and 0 bases at J, with 11 bases between the two ends. The CDR3 sequence: CASSISSVLNTEAFF. The CDR3 bases are TGTGCCAGTAGTATTTCCAGTGTCCTGAACACTGAAGCTTTCTTT.

This clone came up once. V is TRBV19 and J is TRBJ2-6; TRBD2 agrees at 9 bases. This CDR3 region has 19 residues. The trim removed 5 bases at V and 0 bases at J, leaving 11 bases unmatched. CDR1 and CDR2 from the germline V gene are LNHDA and SQIVND (reference sequence). The CDR3: CASSPDSGRFISGANVLTF. DNA for the CDR3: TGTGCCAGTAGTCCGGATAGCGGGAGATTCATCTCTGGGGCCAACGTCCTGACTTTC.

This rearrangement joins TRBV6-6 to TRBJ2-7; D call uncertain. V was clipped by 2 bases and J by 6 bases, with 8 bases between them. CDR3 length: 12 amino acids. Germline V gene lookup returns CDR1 MNHNY and CDR2 SVGAGI (reference sequence). The CDR3 spells CASSYGWGEQYF. CDR3 coding DNA: TGTGCCAGCAGTTACGGGTGGGGCGAGCAGTACTTC.

This clone has just a few counts. This chain connects TRBV30 to TRBJ2-7, with D possibly being TRBD1 or TRBD2 (7 bases each). The V gene lost 7 bases and the J gene lost 4 bases, with 17 bases spanning the gap. Germline-derived CDR1 and CDR2 are GTSNPN and SVGIG (reference sequence). The CDR3 totals 13 residues. CDR3 sequence reads: CAFKRDRVYEQYF. CDR3 DNA sequence: TGTGCCTTCAAGCGGGACAGAGTGTACGAGCAGTACTTC.